This is a list of T cell receptor beta chains from one sample in a study of T cell repertoires in cytomegalovirus infection. One entry per CDR3 protein, called by TCRdb with MiXCR from the reads. The data contain about 110,000 distinct CDR3 sequences, roughly a tenth of them singletons. No antigen is known for these receptors. The sequenced material came from PBMCs, sequenced either directly or after in vitro stimulation (not recorded which). These receptors were taken from a human donor in good health (CMV status not recorded). Some clones in this sample may be carry-over from other donors' samples. Each CDR3 is given with its conserved first and last residue. The D gene is left open where the match is weak. Not all rows give a size; the values are once, few, many and, for expanded clones, a class.

>TRBD2|NA|TRBV7-3|TRBJ2-1
CASSPTGGYDEQFF
TGTGCCAGCAGCCCGACCGGGGGGTACGATGAGCAGTTCTTC
>NA|few|TRBV6-5|TRBJ2-7
CASRYPQGNSYEQYF
TGTGCCAGCAGATACCCTCAGGGGAACTCCTACGAGCAGTACTTC
>NA|few|TRBV7-9|TRBJ1-4
CASSLGLSTPLFF
TGTGCCAGCAGCTTAGGGCTTTCCACCCCGCTGTTTTTT
>NA|NA|TRBV11-2|TRBJ2-3
CASRRLGGKQYF
TGTGCCAGCAGACGACTAGGGGGAAAGCAGTATTTT
>NA|many|TRBV6-1|TRBJ1-1
CASSERAFMNTEAFF
TGTGCCAGCAGTGAAAGGGCATTCATGAACACTGAAGCTTTCTTT
>NA|many|TRBV7-9|TRBJ2-1
CASSPHTGTLSYNEQFF
TGTGCCAGCAGCCCGCACACCGGGACTCTCTCCTACAATGAGCAGTTCTTC
>NA|many|TRBV27|TRBJ1-5
CASSRYEGQPQHF
TGTGCCAGCAGCCGATACGAGGGTCAGCCCCAGCATTTT
>TRBD2|few|TRBV7-3|TRBJ2-1
CASSPSGATYNEQFF
TGTGCCAGCAGTCCTAGCGGGGCCACCTACAATGAGCAGTTCTTC
>NA|many|TRBV28|TRBJ1-2
CASSLDNNYGYTF
TGTGCCAGCAGTTTAGACAATAACTATGGCTACACCTTC
>NA|many|TRBV4-1|TRBJ1-1
CASSQDFGRTEAFF
TGCGCCAGCAGCCAAGATTTTGGGCGTACTGAAGCTTTCTTT
>NA|many|TRBV27|TRBJ1-1
CASIGNTEAFF
TGTGCCAGCATAGGGAACACTGAAGCTTTCTTT
>TRBD2|many|TRBV6-1|TRBJ2-1
CASSEALAGGPGEQFF
TGTGCCAGCAGTGAAGCGTTAGCGGGAGGGCCCGGTGAGCAGTTCTTC
>NA|many|TRBV6-5|TRBJ2-3
CASSYDPDTDTQYF
TGTGCCAGCAGTTACGACCCTGACACAGATACGCAGTATTTT
>TRBD1|many|TRBV27|TRBJ1-2
CASSYRGNPANYGYTF
TGTGCCAGCAGTTACAGGGGAAACCCAGCTAACTATGGCTACACCTTC
>NA|NA|TRBV28|TRBJ1-2
CASSGWGSGYTF
TGTGCCAGCAGCGGTTGGGGCTCTGGCTACACCTTC
>NA|few|TRBV3-1|TRBJ2-1
CASSHDSGYYNEQFF
TGTGCCAGCAGCCACGATAGCGGCTACTACAATGAGCAGTTCTTC
>NA|many|TRBV27|TRBJ2-2
CASSPPWGELFF
TGTGCCAGCAGTCCCCCTTGGGGGGAGCTGTTTTTT
>NA|many|TRBV7-6|TRBJ2-5
CASSLEVLETQYF
TGTGCCAGCAGCTTAGAGGTTTTAGAGACCCAGTACTTC
>NA|NA|TRBV20-1|TRBJ2-5
CSLLGGGGETQYF
TGCAGCCTGCTAGGTGGAGGGGGGGAGACCCAGTACTTC
>NA|few|TRBV7-9|TRBJ2-1
CASSLMFDEQFF
TGTGCCAGCAGCTTAATGTTCGATGAGCAGTTCTTC
>TRBD1|NA|TRBV19|TRBJ1-5
CASSPTGDQPQHF
TGTGCCAGTAGCCCTACAGGGGATCAGCCCCAGCATTTT
>NA|NA|TRBV12-3/TRBV12-4|TRBJ2-5
CASSFGASGWAQYF
TGTGCCAGCAGTTTCGGGGCATCGGGTTGGGCCCAGTACTTC
>TRBD2|few|TRBV5-6|TRBJ2-1
CASILLAGIVNEQFF
TGTGCCAGCATTCTACTAGCGGGGATCGTCAATGAGCAGTTCTTC
>NA|many|TRBV7-2|TRBJ1-5
CASSLGYRTMGRGYPQPQHF
TGTGCCAGCAGCTTAGGGTACAGGACAATGGGCAGGGGCTACCCTCAGCCCCAGCATTTT
>NA|NA|TRBV5-4|TRBJ2-4
CASSSLTGTSENIQYF
TGTGCCAGCAGCTCTCTCACAGGGACTTCTGAAAACATTCAGTACTTC
>NA|many|TRBV7-2|TRBJ2-1
CASSKGRGNSYNEQFF
TGTGCCAGCAGCAAAGGGAGGGGGAACTCCTACAATGAGCAGTTCTTC
>NA|many|TRBV7-2|TRBJ1-6
CASSLVGVNSPLHF
TGTGCCAGCAGCTTAGTAGGGGTTAATTCACCCCTCCACTTT
>NA|many|TRBV10-3|TRBJ2-1
CAISGGGNEQFF
TGTGCCATCAGTGGGGGAGGAAATGAGCAGTTCTTC
>TRBD2|many|TRBV7-8|TRBJ2-3
CASSLLSGTGTDTQYF
TGTGCCAGCAGCTTACTGAGCGGGACTGGCACAGATACGCAGTATTTT
>NA|NA|TRBV20-1|TRBJ2-5
CSAPRPWGETQYF
TGCAGTGCTCCCCGCCCCTGGGGGGAGACCCAGTACTTC
>NA|NA|TRBV11-2|TRBJ2-2
CASSLKEDTGELFF
TGTGCCAGCAGCTTAAAGGAAGACACCGGGGAGCTGTTTTTT
>NA|NA|TRBV24-1|TRBJ1-2
CATSDRDTNWDGYTF
TGTGCCACCAGTGACCGGGACACGAACTGGGATGGCTACACCTTC
>TRBD1|few|TRBV6-6|TRBJ1-2
CASSHSGGGEGYTF
TGTGCCAGCAGTCACTCAGGGGGGGGCGAGGGCTACACCTTC
>TRBD1|NA|TRBV7-2|TRBJ2-3
CASSFPGGSDTQYF
TGTGCCAGCAGCTTCCCAGGGGGCAGCGATACGCAGTATTTT
>TRBD2|NA|TRBV29-1|TRBJ2-3
CSSRLAGDPDTQYF
TGCAGCTCCCGACTAGCGGGAGATCCAGATACGCAGTATTTT
>NA|many|TRBV5-6|TRBJ2-7
CASSLLSAYEQYF
TGTGCCAGCAGCTTGTTGAGCGCCTACGAGCAGTACTTC
>TRBD2|few|TRBV27|TRBJ2-2
CASSLMAGATTGELFF
TGTGCCAGCAGTTTAATGGCGGGAGCGACCACCGGGGAGCTGTTTTTT
>NA|many|TRBV4-3|TRBJ1-5
CASSQEFRAHQPQHF
TGCGCCAGCAGCCAAGAGTTCAGGGCTCATCAGCCCCAGCATTTT
>TRBD2|few|TRBV20-1|TRBJ2-1
CSARDDARGLAMYEQFF
TGCAGTGCTAGAGATGACGCGCGCGGACTAGCGATGTATGAGCAGTTCTTC
>TRBD2|NA|TRBV15|TRBJ2-1
CATSSDRDYPYNEQFF
TGTGCCACCAGCAGTGACCGGGACTATCCCTACAATGAGCAGTTCTTC
>NA|many|TRBV25-1|TRBJ2-1
CASSEWKGRLNEQFF
TGTGCCAGCAGTGAATGGAAGGGACGCCTCAATGAGCAGTTCTTC
>NA|many|TRBV7-2|TRBJ2-1
CASSLGGWGGAVEQFF
TGTGCCAGCAGCTTAGGGGGGTGGGGAGGTGCCGTTGAGCAGTTCTTC
>TRBD2|many|TRBV6-1|TRBJ2-5
CASSSRGSGRWETQYF
TGTGCCAGCAGCTCCAGAGGCAGCGGGAGGTGGGAGACCCAGTACTTC
>NA|NA|TRBV19|TRBJ1-1
CASSTVKTKIAFF
TGTGCCAGTAGTACCGTTAAGACGAAGATAGCTTTCTTT
>TRBD1|many|TRBV7-6|TRBJ1-4
CASSRTGTVDEKLFF
TGTGCCAGCAGCCGAACCGGGACAGTTGATGAAAAACTGTTTTTT
>TRBD2|many|TRBV7-4|TRBJ2-2
CASSLGTSGTNTGELFF
TGTGCCAGCAGCCTCGGGACTAGCGGGACTAACACCGGGGAGCTGTTTTTT
>TRBD1|once|TRBV2|TRBJ1-5
CASSAQTGGNQPQHF
TGTGCCAGCAGTGCGCAGACAGGGGGCAATCAGCCCCAGCATTTT
>NA|few|TRBV6-2/TRBV6-3|TRBJ1-1
CASSYGRGYEAFF
TGTGCCAGCAGTTACGGAAGGGGATACGAAGCTTTCTTT
>TRBD2|many|TRBV7-2|TRBJ2-5
CASSLGGTSGETQYF
TGTGCCAGCAGCTTAGGCGGGACTAGCGGCGAGACCCAGTACTTC
>NA|many|TRBV19|TRBJ1-2
CASSIGPIASYGYTF
TGTGCCAGTAGTATAGGACCGATTGCTAGCTATGGCTACACCTTC
>NA|many|TRBV6-1|TRBJ2-5
CASRESGETQYF
TGTGCCAGCAGGGAATCAGGGGAGACCCAGTACTTC
>NA|NA|TRBV25-1|TRBJ1-5
CASSRGNRPQHF
TGTGCCAGCAGTAGAGGGAATCGGCCCCAGCATTTT
>NA|few|TRBV28|TRBJ1-2
CASRALDGFNYGYTF
TGTGCCAGCAGGGCATTGGACGGATTTAACTATGGCTACACCTTC